Listed here is a single TCR beta chain. Here immunoSEQ multiplex PCR was the method, and the copy in TCRdb shows in-frame clones only, minus some. The sample holds roughly 89,000 clones, 94% seen once. These data belong to a study of T cell changes during pregnancy in multiple sclerosis. The CDR3 length is 12 residues. The V end was cut by 7 bases, the J end by 1 base, with 10 bases between. The germline gives CDR1 SQVTM, CDR2 ANQGSEA. This sample comprised peripheral blood, obtained after pregnancy. This chain joins TRBV29-1 and TRBJ1-1, with D possibly TRBD1 on 6 matching bases. The TCR originated in a female donor in good health, enrolled as a control in a pregnancy study. CDR3 loop: CSARDTNTEAFF. The CDR3 DNA sequence: TGCAGCGCCCGGGACACGAACACTGAAGCTTTCTTT.